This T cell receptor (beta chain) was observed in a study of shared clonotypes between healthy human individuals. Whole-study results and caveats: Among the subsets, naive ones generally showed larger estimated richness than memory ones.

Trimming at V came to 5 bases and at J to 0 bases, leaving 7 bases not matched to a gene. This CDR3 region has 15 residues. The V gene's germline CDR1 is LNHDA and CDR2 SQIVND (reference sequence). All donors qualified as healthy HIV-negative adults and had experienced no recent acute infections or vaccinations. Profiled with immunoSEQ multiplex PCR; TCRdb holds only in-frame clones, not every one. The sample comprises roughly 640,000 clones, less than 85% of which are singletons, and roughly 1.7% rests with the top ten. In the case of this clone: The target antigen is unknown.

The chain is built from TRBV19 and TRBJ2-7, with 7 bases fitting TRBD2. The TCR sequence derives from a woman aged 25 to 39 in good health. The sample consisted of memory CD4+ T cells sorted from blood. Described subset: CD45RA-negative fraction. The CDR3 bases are TGTGCCAGTAGTCTTACAAGCGGGGACTCCTACGAGCAGTACTTC. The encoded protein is CASSLTSGDSYEQYF. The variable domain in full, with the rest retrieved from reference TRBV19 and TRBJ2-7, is DGGITQSPKYLFRKEGQNVTLSCEQNLNHDAMYWYRQDPGQGLRLIYYSQIVNDFQKGDIAEGYSVSREKKESFPLTVTSAQKNPTAFYLCASSLTSGDSYEQYFGPGTRLTVT.